A single sample gave rise to the 17 T cell receptor beta chains below, sequenced in a study of beta chain features in type 1 diabetes. Study results and limitations: Shorter TCRB CDR3s, moderately but significantly so, marked every one of the four CD4+ subsets in Type 1 diabetes patients.

cDNA synthesis used the whole RNA isolate, giving expressed TCRB sequences. Data came from immunoSEQ multiplex PCR; TCRdb stores just in-frame clones and leaves some out. Here the sample spans hundreds of thousands of clones, around 8.5% being singletons. The antigens for these receptors are not known. The specimen was central memory CD4+ T cells from blood. The receptors stem from a man aged 25 to 40 with type 1 diabetes.

Ten or more counts support this clone. The rearrangement uses TRBV18 and TRBJ2-3; D might be TRBD2 (5 bases). V gave up 3 bases and J gave up 0 bases, with 10 bases separating them. Germline loops: CDR1 KGHSH, CDR2 LQKENI. This CDR3 spans 15 amino acids. In nucleotides, the CDR3 is TGTGCCAGCTCACCGAGACTACTTAGCACAGATACGCAGTATTTT. As protein: CASSPRLLSTDTQYF.

This clone has a handful of counts. The chain recombines TRBV6-5 with TRBJ1-5; no firm D call. This CDR3 has 16 residues. V was shortened by 2 bases and J by 1 base, with 12 bases between the two germline ends. Looked up from germline, CDR1 is MNHEY and CDR2 is SVGAGI. CDR3 bases: TGTGCCAGCAGTTACCGAACGGGAGCCAGCAATCAGCCCCAGCATTTT. It encodes CASSYRTGASNQPQHF.

This clone was seen repeatedly, ten times or more. The chain links TRBV9 to TRBJ2-4; D not certain. CDR1 and CDR2 (germline): SGDLS, YYNGEE. The V and J ends lost 0 bases and 6 bases respectively, with 16 bases between them. This CDR3 comprises 16 residues. The CDR3 sequence is CASSVEGRKMGNIQYF. For the CDR3, the DNA is TGTGCCAGCAGCGTAGAAGGGCGGAAGATGGGAAACATTCAGTACTTC.

This clone was observed at least ten times. The V call is TRBV5-6, the J call TRBJ2-1; a possible D gene is TRBD1 (5 bases). The length of the CDR3 is 15 residues. Trimming took off 4 bases at V and 6 bases at J, with 17 bases between the two ends. Germline assignment: CDR1 SGHDT and CDR2 YYEEEE. CDR3: CASSHRSFWGNEQFF. DNA for the CDR3: TGTGCCAGCAGCCACAGGTCTTTTTGGGGCAATGAGCAGTTCTTC.

The chain links TRBV19 to TRBJ1-1; no reliable D call. Germline CDR1 reads LNHDA; CDR2 reads SQIVND (reference sequence). The CDR3 runs 12 residues. The ends were cut back, 3 bases at V and 1 base at J, with 3 bases in the middle. The CDR3 here is CASSISNTEAFF. The CDR3 region has the DNA TGTGCCAGTAGTATCTCGAACACTGAAGCTTTCTTT.

This clone was counted between two and nine times. V gene TRBV2 combines with J gene TRBJ2-5; 11 positions match TRBD2. The CDR3 runs to 17 residues. CDR1 is SNHLY, CDR2 FYNNEI, per germline. V dropped 8 bases and J dropped 5; count of bases not matched to a gene: 16. CDR3 bases: TGTGCCAGCCGTTCTCGTCTTAGCGGGGGGGCCGGTGAGACCCAGTACTTC. It yields the protein CASRSRLSGGAGETQYF.

This clone was counted between two and nine times. The genes are TRBV5-1 and TRBJ2-5; no definite D call. The CDR3 is 14 residues long. Germline lookup yields CDR1 SGHRS and CDR2 YFSETQ. V lost 4 bases to trimming and J lost 2 bases, with 12 bases between them. The CDR3: CASSISRVQETQYF. In DNA form, the CDR3 reads TGCGCCAGCAGCATTTCCCGGGTTCAAGAGACCCAGTACTTC.

This clone occurred a few times. The chain employs TRBV7-2 and TRBJ2-1; 8 nucleotides align to TRBD2. Germline assignment: CDR1 SGHTA and CDR2 FQGNSA. Germline trimming cut 3 bases from V and 3 bases from J; bases unmatched to any gene: 4. This CDR3 is 15 amino acids long. The CDR3 is CASSLWRGVYNEQFF. The CDR3 DNA is TGTGCCAGCAGCTTGTGGCGGGGGGTCTACAATGAGCAGTTCTTC.

The V and J genes are TRBV30 and TRBJ2-7, with a tentative D call TRBD1 (6 bases). Trimming shortened V by 1 base and J by 7 bases, and 8 bases separated the two germline ends. The CDR3 totals 11 residues. CDR1 is GTSNPN, CDR2 SVGIG, per germline (reference sequence). This CDR3 reads CAWSGDREQYF. Written as DNA, the CDR3 is TGTGCCTGGAGTGGAGACAGGGAGCAGTACTTC. The whole variable domain, remainder taken from reference TRBV30 and TRBJ2-7, is SQTIHQWPATLVQPVGSPLSLECTVEGTSNPNLYWYRQAAGRGLQLLFYSVGIGQISSEVPQNLSASRPQDRQFILSSKKLLLSDSGFYLCAWSGDREQYFGPGTRLTVT.

This chain links TRBV5-4 with TRBJ2-2; D unresolved. This CDR3 spans 14 amino acids. V gave up 4 bases and J gave up 1 base, with 8 bases separating them. Germline V lookup: CDR1 SGHNT, CDR2 YYREEE (reference sequence). The CDR3 nucleotides read TGTGCCAGCAGCGGTCAGAAGAACACCGGGGAGCTGTTTTTT. Its translation: CASSGQKNTGELFF.

This clone showed up just a few times. The rearrangement joins TRBV6-5 to TRBJ1-3; D is ambiguous. The germline V and J ends were trimmed by 6 bases and 0 bases, with 12 bases remaining between them. Germline V gene data show CDR1 as MNHEY and CDR2 as SVGAGI. The CDR3 contains 15 residues. This CDR3 reads CASSNGGFSGNTIYF. CDR3 sequence (DNA): TGTGCCAGCAGCAACGGAGGATTCTCTGGAAACACCATATATTTT.

This clone occurred a few times. This chain connects TRBV19 to TRBJ2-1, with D maybe TRBD2 (5 bases). This CDR3 is 11 amino acids long. V lost 10 bases and J lost 8, with 12 bases in between. The germline CDR1 and CDR2 sequences are LNHDA and SQIVND (reference sequence). CDR3 in amino acids: CAIGVGDEQFF. The CDR3, as DNA: TGTGCCATAGGCGTCGGGGATGAGCAGTTCTTC.

This sequence joins TRBV19 and TRBJ2-7, with 8 bases matching TRBD1. V was clipped by 2 bases and J by 3 bases; unmatched bases: 9. This CDR3 comprises 16 residues. Germline loops: CDR1 LNHDA, CDR2 SQIVND (reference sequence). In DNA form, the CDR3 reads TGTGCCAGTAGTATAAGGGGCAGGGGGCTGGACTACGAGCAGTACTTC. Its translation is CASSIRGRGLDYEQYF.

About this clone itself: Other DNA sequences from this sample encode an identical CDR3 as well. The V call is TRBV5-6, the J call TRBJ1-1; D is perhaps TRBD1 (5 bases). V was clipped by 0 bases and J by 1 base, with 10 bases between them. Germline V gives CDR1 SGHDT, CDR2 YYEEEE. The CDR3 is 15 residues long. CDR3 coding DNA: TGTGCCAGCAGCTTGGGGGGCAGAAAGAACACTGAAGCTTTCTTT. Protein sequence: CASSLGGRKNTEAFF.

This chain connects TRBV7-9 to TRBJ1-2; possible D gene TRBD1, 5 bases. V was shortened by 5 bases and J by 5 bases, with 21 bases between the two germline ends. Looked up from germline, CDR1 is SEHNR and CDR2 is FQNEAQ (reference sequence). The CDR3 sequence is 16 residues long. This CDR3 is CASSPDFVGEGYGYTF. The CDR3 DNA is TGTGCCAGCAGCCCCGATTTCGTGGGCGAGGGGTATGGCTACACCTTC.

This clone has a single count. Given a much more abundant clone one base away, this may be a read error. The V and J genes are TRBV10-3 and TRBJ2-2, with TRBD1 matching over 12 bases. The CDR3 extends over 19 amino acids. Germline loops: CDR1 ENHRY, CDR2 SYGVKD. After removal of 6 bases from V and 4 bases from J, the junction contained 15 bases not matched to a gene. CDR3 sequence: CAISKGAGQGALSTGELFF. DNA of the CDR3: TGTGCCATCAGCAAGGGGGCGGGACAGGGGGCCCTGAGCACCGGGGAGCTGTTTTTT.

Note on this clone: The same CDR3 can be traced to other DNA sequences in this sample. This chain connects TRBV5-1 to TRBJ2-5; tentative D call: TRBD1 (5 bases). This CDR3 contains 13 residues. V lost 2 bases, J lost 1 base, and 6 bases lay in between. Germline assignment: CDR1 SGHRS and CDR2 YFSETQ. CDR3 sequence: CASSFDSQETQYF. The CDR3 DNA follows: TGCGCCAGCAGCTTCGACAGCCAAGAGACCCAGTACTTC.